This entry concerns a single T cell receptor beta chain. The sample belongs to a study of blood T cells in healthy people across ages. Germline V gene data show CDR1 as SGHTA and CDR2 as FQGNSA. CDR3 length equals 17 residues. V dropped 5 bases and J dropped 6; count of bases not matched to a gene: 19. Through a sample-barcoded 5' primer and a J-beta primer mix, a second PCR was run for roughly 6 to 12 cycles. TCRdb analysed the 5' RACE reads with MiXCR anew, one entry per CDR3 protein. The sample shows around 1,700,000 distinct CDR3 sequences, 28% of them seen only once. The sample consisted of blood. The V and J genes are TRBV7-2 and TRBJ2-7; 7 nucleotides align to TRBD2. This TCR derives from a woman in her 30s in good health. The CDR3 DNA follows: TGTGCCAGCAGCCCAGAGTGGGAGACTAGCACCTCGGGCGAGCAGTACTTC. Amino acids: CASSPEWETSTSGEQYF.